This T cell receptor (beta chain) was obtained from a study of CD8 T cells in Susac syndrome. There are 19 residues in the CDR3. The V gene's germline CDR1 is MNHEY and CDR2 SVGAGI. V dropped 0 bases and J dropped 6; count of bases not matched to a gene: 10. RNA amounts of roughly 0.45 to 1 ug underwent reverse transcription with random hexamers. Multiplex immunoSEQ PCR targeted 54 Vbeta and 13 Jbeta TCR beta segments. TCRdb independently ran MiXCR on the immunoSEQ multiplex PCR reads; one entry per CDR3 protein. The repertoire holds about 120,000 distinct CDR3 sequences, less than 95% seen once, with roughly 0.098% in the top ten.

The chain links TRBV6-5 to TRBJ2-1; the match to TRBD2 covers 14 bases. The source is a human donor in good health. Sequenced sample: CD4+ T cells from PBMCs. As DNA, the CDR3 is TGTGCCAGCAGTTACTCGGACCCCCAGGGACTAGCGGGAGTCAATGAGCAGTTCTTC. Encoded protein: CASSYSDPQGLAGVNEQFF.